This TCR beta chain was captured in a study of cytomegalovirus exposure and HLA in healthy donors. The PCR used 60 Vbeta and 13 Jbeta primers. Sequenced by immunoSEQ multiplex PCR; TCRdb stores in-frame clones only, minus some. The sample lists a few hundred thousand clones, 70% to 90% seen once, with 2.9% in the top ten. Per the germline V gene, CDR1 is MGHRA and CDR2 is YSYEKL. This CDR3 has 17 residues. Trimming cost V 0 bases and J 9 bases, with 21 bases left between them. For this clone: Its antigen is unidentified.

Study results and limitations: Later analysis identified some 16,000 TCR beta sequences associated with HLA alleles, using a false discovery rate threshold of 0.05. Presence/absence analyses took donor sequencing depth as roughly uniform. An analysis that came later showed most CMV-associated TCR beta chains appearing HLA-restricted.

Material for sequencing was PBMCs. V and J are TRBV4-1 and TRBJ2-1, with D perhaps matching TRBD1 (5 bases). The clonotype was recovered from a man aged 25 to 45 in good health and CMV-seronegative. CDR3 loop: CASSQEVTATGRGEQFF. The CDR3 DNA reads as TGCGCCAGCAGCCAAGAAGTAACGGCGACCGGAAGGGGTGAGCAGTTCTTC.